Here is one T cell receptor (beta chain) with its context. The antigen is not known. Collection occurred without any documented infections or immune events in donors. The data are from a study of identifying expanded T cells in peripheral blood. Profiled with immunoSEQ multiplex PCR; TCRdb holds only in-frame clones, not every one. The sample has over 75,000 clones, around 88% seen once; the top ten hold 4%. Study-level findings and limits: Variance in clone template counts between roughly 2-week samples significantly increased with total template count across all healthy donors. Differentially abundant clones: roughly 1.2 between replicates, 16.4 at two to three weeks, less than 20 at four.

Germline lookup yields CDR1 SGHRS and CDR2 YFSETQ. The length of the CDR3 is 16 residues. V lost 1 base, J lost 5 bases, and 5 bases stayed unmatched. Sample: blood. The V gene is TRBV5-1, the J gene TRBJ2-5; 13 nucleotides align to TRBD2. This TCR came from a person aged 18 to 70 in good health. This CDR3 is CASSLTSGGVAETQYF. For the CDR3, the DNA is TGCGCCAGCAGCTTGACTAGCGGGGGGGTTGCGGAGACCCAGTACTTC.